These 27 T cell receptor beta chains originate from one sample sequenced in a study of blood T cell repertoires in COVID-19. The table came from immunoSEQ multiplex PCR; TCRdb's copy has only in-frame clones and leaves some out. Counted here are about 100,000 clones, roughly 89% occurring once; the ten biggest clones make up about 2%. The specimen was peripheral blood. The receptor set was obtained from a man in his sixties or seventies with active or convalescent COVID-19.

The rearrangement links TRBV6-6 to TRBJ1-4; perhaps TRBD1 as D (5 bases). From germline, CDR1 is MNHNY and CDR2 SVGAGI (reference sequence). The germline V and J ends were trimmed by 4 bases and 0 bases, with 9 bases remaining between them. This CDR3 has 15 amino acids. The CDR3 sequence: CASSWGDPTNEKLFF. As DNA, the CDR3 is TGTGCCAGCAGTTGGGGGGACCCAACTAATGAAAAACTGTTTTTT.

CDR3 sequence reads: CASRSGTGDNQPQHF. CDR3 nucleotide sequence: TGCGCCAGCAGGTCCGGGACAGGGGACAATCAGCCCCAGCATTTT. The rearrangement joins TRBV5-1 to TRBJ1-5; 10 bases match TRBD1. Germline values: CDR1 SGHRS, CDR2 YFSETQ. This CDR3 is 15 amino acids long. Germline trimming cut 5 bases from V and 3 bases from J; bases unmatched to any gene: 5.

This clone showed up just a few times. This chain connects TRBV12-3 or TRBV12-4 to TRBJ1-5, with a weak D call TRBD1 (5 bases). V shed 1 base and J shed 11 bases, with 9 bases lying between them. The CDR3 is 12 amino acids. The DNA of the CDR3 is TGTGCCAGCAGTTTAGGACAGACAGCCCAGCATTTT. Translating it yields CASSLGQTAQHF.

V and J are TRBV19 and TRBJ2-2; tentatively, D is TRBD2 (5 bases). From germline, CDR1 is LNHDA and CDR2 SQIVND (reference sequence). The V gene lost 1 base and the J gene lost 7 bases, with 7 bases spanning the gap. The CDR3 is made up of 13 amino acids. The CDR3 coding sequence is TGTGCCAGTAGTATAGTTCGGGGCGGGGAGCTGTTTTTT. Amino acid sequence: CASSIVRGGELFF.

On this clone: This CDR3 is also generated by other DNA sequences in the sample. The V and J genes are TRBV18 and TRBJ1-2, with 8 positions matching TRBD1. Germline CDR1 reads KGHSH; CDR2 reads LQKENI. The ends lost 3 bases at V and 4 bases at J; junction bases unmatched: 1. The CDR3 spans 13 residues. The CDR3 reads CASSPDRVYGYTF. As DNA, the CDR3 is TGTGCCAGCTCACCGGACAGGGTCTATGGCTACACCTTC.

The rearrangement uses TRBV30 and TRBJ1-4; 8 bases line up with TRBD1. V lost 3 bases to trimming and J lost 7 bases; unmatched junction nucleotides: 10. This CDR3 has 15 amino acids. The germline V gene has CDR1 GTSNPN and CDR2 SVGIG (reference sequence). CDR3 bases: TGTGCCTGGAGCGTTAGGGGCAGGGGGCTTGAAAAACTGTTTTTT. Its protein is CAWSVRGRGLEKLFF.

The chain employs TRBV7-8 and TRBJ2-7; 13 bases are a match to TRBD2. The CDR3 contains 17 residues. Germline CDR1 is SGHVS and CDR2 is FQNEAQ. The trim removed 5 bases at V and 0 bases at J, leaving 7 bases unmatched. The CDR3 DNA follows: TGTGCCAGCAGCCGTACTAGCGGGGGGGCCTTCTCCTACGAGCAGTACTTC. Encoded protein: CASSRTSGGAFSYEQYF.

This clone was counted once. The CDR3 protein is CASSPGTEANVLTF. CDR3 in DNA: TGCGCCAGCAGCCCCGGGACAGAGGCGAACGTCCTGACTTTC. This sequence joins TRBV5-1 and TRBJ2-6, with 7 bases fitting TRBD1. CDR1 is SGHRS and CDR2 is YFSETQ in the germline V gene. V lost 4 bases, J lost 10 bases, and 8 bases stayed unmatched. The CDR3 is 14 amino acids.

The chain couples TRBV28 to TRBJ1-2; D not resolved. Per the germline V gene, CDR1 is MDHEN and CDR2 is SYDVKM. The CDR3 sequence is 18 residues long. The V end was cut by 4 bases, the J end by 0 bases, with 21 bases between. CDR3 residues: CASSSDKWGVVTNYGYTF. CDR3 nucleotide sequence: TGTGCCAGCAGTTCTGATAAGTGGGGAGTCGTTACTAACTATGGCTACACCTTC.

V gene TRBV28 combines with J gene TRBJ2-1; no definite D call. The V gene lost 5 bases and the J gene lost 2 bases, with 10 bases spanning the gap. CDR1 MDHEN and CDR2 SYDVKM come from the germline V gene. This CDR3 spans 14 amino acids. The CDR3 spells CASSPIPPYNEQFF. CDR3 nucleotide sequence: TGTGCCAGCAGTCCAATTCCCCCCTACAATGAGCAGTTCTTC.

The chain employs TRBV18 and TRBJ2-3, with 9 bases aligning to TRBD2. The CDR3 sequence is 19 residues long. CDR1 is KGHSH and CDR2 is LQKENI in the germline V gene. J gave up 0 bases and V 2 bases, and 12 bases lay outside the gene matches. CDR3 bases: TGTGCCAGCTCACCAATTGTAGTAGCGGGGGCATCTAGCACAGATACGCAGTATTTT. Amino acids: CASSPIVVAGASSTDTQYF. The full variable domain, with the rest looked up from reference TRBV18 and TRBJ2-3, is NAGVMQNPRHLVRRRGQEARLRCSPMKGHSHVYWYRQLPEEGLKFMVYLQKENIIDESGMPKERFSAEFPKEGPSILRIQQVVRGDSAAYFCASSPIVVAGASSTDTQYFGPGTRLTVL.

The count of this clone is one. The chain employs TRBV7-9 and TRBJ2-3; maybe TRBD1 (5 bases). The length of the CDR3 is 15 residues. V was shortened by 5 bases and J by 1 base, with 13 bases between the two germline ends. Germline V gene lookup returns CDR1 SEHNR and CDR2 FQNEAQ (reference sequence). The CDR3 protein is CASSPPGSGTDTQYF. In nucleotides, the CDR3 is TGTGCCAGCAGCCCCCCAGGGTCTGGCACAGATACGCAGTATTTT.

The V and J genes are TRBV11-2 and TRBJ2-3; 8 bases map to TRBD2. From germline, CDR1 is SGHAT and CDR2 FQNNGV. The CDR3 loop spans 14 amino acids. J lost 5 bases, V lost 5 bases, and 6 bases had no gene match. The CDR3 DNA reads TGTGCCAGCAGCCCCGAGACTAGCGTAGATACGCAGTATTTT. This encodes CASSPETSVDTQYF.

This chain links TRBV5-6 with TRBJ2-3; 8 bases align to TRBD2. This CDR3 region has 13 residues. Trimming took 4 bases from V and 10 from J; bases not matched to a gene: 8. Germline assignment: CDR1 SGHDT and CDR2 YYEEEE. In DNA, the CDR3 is TGTGCCAGCAGCCCAGGGGACGGGAGGGCGCAGTATTTT. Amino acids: CASSPGDGRAQYF.

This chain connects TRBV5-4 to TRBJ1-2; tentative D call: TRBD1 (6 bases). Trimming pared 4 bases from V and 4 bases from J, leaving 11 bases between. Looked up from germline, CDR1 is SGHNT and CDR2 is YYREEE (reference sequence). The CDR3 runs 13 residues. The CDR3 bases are TGTGCCAGCAGCATTGGACAGTCCTATGGCTACACCTTC. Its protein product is CASSIGQSYGYTF.

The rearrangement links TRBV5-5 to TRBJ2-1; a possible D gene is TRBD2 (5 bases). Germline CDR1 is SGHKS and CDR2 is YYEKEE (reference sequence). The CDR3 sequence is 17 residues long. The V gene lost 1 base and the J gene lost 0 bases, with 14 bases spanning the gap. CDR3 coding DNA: TGTGCCAGCAGCTTGTACATTCGGGGTAGCTCCTACAATGAGCAGTTCTTC. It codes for CASSLYIRGSSYNEQFF. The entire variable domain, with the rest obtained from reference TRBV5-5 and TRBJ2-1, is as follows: DAGVTQSPTHLIKTRGQQVTLRCSPISGHKSVSWYQQVLGQGPQFIFQYYEKEERGRGNFPDRFSARQFPNYSSELNVNALLLGDSALYLCASSLYIRGSSYNEQFFGPGTRLTVL.

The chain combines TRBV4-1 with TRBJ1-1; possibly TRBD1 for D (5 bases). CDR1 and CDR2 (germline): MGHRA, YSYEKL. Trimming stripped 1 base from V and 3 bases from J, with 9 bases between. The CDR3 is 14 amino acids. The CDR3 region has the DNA TGCGCCAGCAGCCAAGTATTAGGGGACACTGAAGCTTTCTTT. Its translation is CASSQVLGDTEAFF.

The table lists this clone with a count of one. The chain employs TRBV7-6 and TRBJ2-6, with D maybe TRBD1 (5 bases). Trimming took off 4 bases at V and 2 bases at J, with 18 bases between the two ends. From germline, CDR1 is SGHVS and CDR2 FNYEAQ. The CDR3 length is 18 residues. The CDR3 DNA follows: TGTGCCAGCAGCTCGGACATCCTAGGTGTTACTGGGGCCAACGTCCTGACTTTC. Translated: CASSSDILGVTGANVLTF.

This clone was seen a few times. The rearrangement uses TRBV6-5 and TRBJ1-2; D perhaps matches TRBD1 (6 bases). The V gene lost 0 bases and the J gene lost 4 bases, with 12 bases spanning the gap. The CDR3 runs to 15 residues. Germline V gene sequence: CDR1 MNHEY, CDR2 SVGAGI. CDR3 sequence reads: CASSYSGIGGYGYTF. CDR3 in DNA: TGTGCCAGCAGTTACTCGGGCATAGGGGGCTATGGCTACACCTTC.

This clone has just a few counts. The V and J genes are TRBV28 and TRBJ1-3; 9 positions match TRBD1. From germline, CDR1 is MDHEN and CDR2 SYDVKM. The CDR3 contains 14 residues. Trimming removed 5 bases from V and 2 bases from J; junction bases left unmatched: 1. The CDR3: CASSGTGPGNTIYF. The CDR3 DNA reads TGTGCCAGCAGTGGGACAGGGCCTGGAAACACCATATATTTT.

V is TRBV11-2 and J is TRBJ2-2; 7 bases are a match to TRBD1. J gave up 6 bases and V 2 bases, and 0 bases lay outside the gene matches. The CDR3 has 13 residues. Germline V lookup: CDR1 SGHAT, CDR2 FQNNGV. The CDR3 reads CASSLQGAGELFF. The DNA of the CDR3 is TGTGCCAGCAGCTTACAGGGGGCCGGGGAGCTGTTTTTT.

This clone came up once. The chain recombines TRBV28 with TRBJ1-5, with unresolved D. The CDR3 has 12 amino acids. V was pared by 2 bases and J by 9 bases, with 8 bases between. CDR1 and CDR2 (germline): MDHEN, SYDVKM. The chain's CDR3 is CASSLTTGPQHF. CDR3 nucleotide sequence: TGTGCCAGCAGTTTAACGACTGGGCCCCAGCATTTT.

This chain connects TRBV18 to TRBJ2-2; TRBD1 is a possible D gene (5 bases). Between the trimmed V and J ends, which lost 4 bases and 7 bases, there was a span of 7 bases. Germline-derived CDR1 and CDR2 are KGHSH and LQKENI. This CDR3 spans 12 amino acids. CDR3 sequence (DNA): TGTGCCAGCTCACAGGGGAACGGGGAGCTGTTTTTT. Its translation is CASSQGNGELFF. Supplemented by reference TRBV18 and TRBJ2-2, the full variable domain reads NAGVMQNPRHLVRRRGQEARLRCSPMKGHSHVYWYRQLPEEGLKFMVYLQKENIIDESGMPKERFSAEFPKEGPSILRIQQVVRGDSAAYFCASSQGNGELFFGEGSRLTVL.

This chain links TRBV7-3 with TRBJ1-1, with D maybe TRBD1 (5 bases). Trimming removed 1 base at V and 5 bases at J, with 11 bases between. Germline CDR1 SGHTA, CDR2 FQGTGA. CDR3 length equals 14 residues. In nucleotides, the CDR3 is TGTGCCAGCAGCTTAAATTCGGGGGGAACTGAAGCTTTCTTT. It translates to CASSLNSGGTEAFF.

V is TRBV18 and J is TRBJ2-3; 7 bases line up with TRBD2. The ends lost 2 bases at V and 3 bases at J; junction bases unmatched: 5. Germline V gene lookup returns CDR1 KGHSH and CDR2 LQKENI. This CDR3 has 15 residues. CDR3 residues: CASSPLFGGTDTQYF. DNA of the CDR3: TGTGCCAGCTCACCATTATTCGGGGGGACAGATACGCAGTATTTT.

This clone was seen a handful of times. CDR3 sequence: CATVGGYYEQYF. DNA for the CDR3: TGTGCCACCGTGGGGGGGTACTACGAGCAGTACTTC. The chain recombines TRBV6-5 with TRBJ2-7; 7 bases are shared with TRBD2. The CDR3 length is 12 residues. J was trimmed by 3 bases and V by 10 bases; bases with no gene match: 6. CDR1 is MNHEY, CDR2 SVGAGI, per germline.

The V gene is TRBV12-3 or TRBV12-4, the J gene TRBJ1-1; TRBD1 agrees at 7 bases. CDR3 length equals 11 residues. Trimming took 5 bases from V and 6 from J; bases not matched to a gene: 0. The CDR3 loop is CASSDRAEAFF. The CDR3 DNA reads TGTGCCAGCAGTGACAGGGCTGAAGCTTTCTTT.